The 27 T cell receptor beta chains listed next were all sequenced from one sample in a study of blood T cell repertoires in COVID-19. This table comes from immunoSEQ multiplex PCR, and its TCRdb copy is limited to in-frame clones, with some not included. The table includes 380,000 or so clones, around 90% detected once. The specimen was peripheral blood. All receptors come from a man in his forties with acute or convalescent COVID-19.

This chain uses TRBV7-3 with TRBJ2-3; tentatively, D is TRBD2 (5 bases). The germline V gene has CDR1 SGHTA and CDR2 FQGTGA. The CDR3 is 17 residues long. Trimming stripped 1 base from V and 0 bases from J, with 14 bases between. CDR3 in DNA: TGTGCCAGCAGCTTAAAAGTTAGCGCCTATAGCACAGATACGCAGTATTTT. It encodes CASSLKVSAYSTDTQYF.

V and J are TRBV7-3 and TRBJ1-1; D uncertain. V lost 7 bases to trimming and J lost 5 bases, with 17 bases between them. This CDR3 spans 14 amino acids. Germline V CDR1 and CDR2: SGHTA, FQGTGA. The CDR3 bases are TGTGCCAGCACCCCTGTACGGGCGGGTACTGAAGCTTTCTTT. Protein product: CASTPVRAGTEAFF.

The V gene is TRBV11-2, the J gene TRBJ2-7, with 12 bases identical to TRBD1. Germline V CDR1 and CDR2: SGHAT, FQNNGV. V lost 6 bases and J lost 5; bases outside the gene matches: 8. The CDR3 runs 15 residues. CDR3 coding DNA: TGTGCCAGCAGTTTTACCGGGACAGGGGGCGACGAGCAGTACTTC. Its translation: CASSFTGTGGDEQYF.

The CDR3: CAWSVARLNTEAFF. The CDR3 DNA sequence: TGTGCCTGGAGTGTAGCCAGGCTGAACACTGAAGCTTTCTTT. This sequence joins TRBV30 and TRBJ1-1, with D unclear. The V and J ends lost 0 bases and 0 bases respectively, with 8 bases between them. Germline-derived CDR1 and CDR2 are GTSNPN and SVGIG (reference sequence). The CDR3 runs to 14 residues.

The chain employs TRBV9 and TRBJ2-1; 9 bases are shared with TRBD2. Germline CDR1 and CDR2: SGDLS and YYNGEE. With V trimmed by 3 bases and J by 4 bases, 8 bases remained unmatched. The CDR3 sequence is 16 residues long. The CDR3 region is CASSGSTSGYYNEQFF. CDR3 in DNA: TGTGCCAGCAGCGGTTCGACTAGCGGATATTACAATGAGCAGTTCTTC.

This chain links TRBV19 with TRBJ2-7, with TRBD2 identical over 9 bases. With V trimmed by 3 bases and J by 3 bases, 6 bases remained unmatched. CDR3 length: 15 residues. CDR1 is LNHDA, CDR2 SQIVND, per germline (reference sequence). Here the CDR3 reads CASSIEVAGVYEQYF. The CDR3 DNA reads as TGTGCCAGTAGTATCGAGGTAGCGGGGGTCTACGAGCAGTACTTC.

The chain couples TRBV9 to TRBJ1-3; 7 nucleotides agree with TRBD1. The length of the CDR3 is 15 residues. Trimming took 2 bases from V and 0 from J; bases not matched to a gene: 2. The germline V gene encodes CDR1 SGDLS and CDR2 YYNGEE. DNA of the CDR3: TGTGCCAGCAGCGTCCGACAGGGCTCTGGAAACACCATATATTTT. It specifies CASSVRQGSGNTIYF.

The chain combines TRBV6-6 with TRBJ2-3; a weak D match, TRBD1 (6 bases). Germline CDR1 and CDR2: MNHNY and SVGAGI (reference sequence). The CDR3 consists of 11 residues. CDR3 loop: CALGAGDTQYF. The CDR3 region has the DNA TGTGCTCTGGGGGCTGGGGATACGCAGTATTTT.

The V call is TRBV7-3, the J call TRBJ2-7, with a tentative D call TRBD1 (5 bases). This CDR3 comprises 13 residues. The germline V gene has CDR1 SGHTA and CDR2 FQGTGA. Trimming stripped 6 bases from V and 2 bases from J, with 11 bases between. As DNA, the CDR3 is TGTGCCAGCAGGCCGGTCAGGGCCTACGAGCAGTACTTC. Its translation: CASRPVRAYEQYF.

This clone has just a few counts. This chain links TRBV6-1 with TRBJ2-7; 8 positions match TRBD1. The germline gives CDR1 MNHNS, CDR2 SASEGT. J gave up 4 bases and V 1 base, and 9 bases lay outside the gene matches. CDR3 length: 16 residues. The CDR3 sequence: CASSEVVSGGWYEQYF. The CDR3 nucleotides read TGTGCCAGCAGTGAAGTGGTGTCAGGGGGCTGGTACGAGCAGTACTTC.

The CDR3 coding sequence is TGCAGCGTTGACCTGACAGGTGGAAACACCATATATTTT. Translating gives CSVDLTGGNTIYF. This sequence joins TRBV29-1 and TRBJ1-3; a possible D gene is TRBD1 (6 bases). V was shortened by 3 bases and J by 3 bases, with 9 bases between the two germline ends. The CDR3 is 13 amino acids. CDR1 and CDR2 from the germline V gene are SQVTM and ANQGSEA.

The CDR3 is CASSQGPGLTQYF. DNA for the CDR3: TGTGCCAGCAGCCAAGGTCCGGGTCTTACCCAGTACTTC. The V call is TRBV14, the J call TRBJ2-5; D gene ambiguous. Germline CDR1 is SGHDN and CDR2 is FVKESK. V shed 1 base and J shed 8 bases, with 11 bases lying between them. The CDR3 covers 13 residues.

J is TRBJ2-2 and V is TRBV9; no clear D. Germline loops: CDR1 SGDLS, CDR2 YYNGEE. The V and J ends lost 0 bases and 2 bases respectively, with 8 bases between them. This CDR3 spans 15 amino acids. The CDR3 DNA follows: TGTGCCAGCAGCGTAGTAGCCCGAAACACCGGGGAGCTGTTTTTT. Its protein is CASSVVARNTGELFF.

Only a few counts were recorded for this clone. The CDR3 DNA reads as TGTGCCAGCAGCCCCGACGGGGGAGGGACCCAGTACTTC. Protein sequence: CASSPDGGGTQYF. This rearrangement joins TRBV3-1 (or the pseudogene TRBV3-2) to TRBJ2-5; perhaps TRBD2 as D (6 bases). Per the germline V gene, CDR1 is LGHDT and CDR2 is YNNKEL (reference sequence). Between the trimmed V and J ends, which lost 4 bases and 7 bases, there was a span of 13 bases. This CDR3 is built from 13 residues.

The chain recombines TRBV11-2 with TRBJ2-5; 10 nucleotides line up with TRBD2. Germline V CDR1 and CDR2: SGHAT, FQNNGV. CDR3 size: 15 residues. J lost 5 bases, V lost 6 bases, and 9 bases had no gene match. The CDR3, as DNA: TGTGCCAGCAGTCGAGCGGGGGGGCCTGGGGAGACCCAGTACTTC. Its translation: CASSRAGGPGETQYF. The whole variable domain, filled in from reference TRBV11-2 and TRBJ2-5, reads EAGVAQSPRYKIIEKRQSVAFWCNPISGHATLYWYQQILGQGPKLLIQFQNNGVVDDSQLPKDRFSAERLKGVDSTLKIQPAKLEDSAVYLCASSRAGGPGETQYFGPGTRLLVL.

The chain uses TRBV4-1 and TRBJ2-7; D remains unclear. CDR1 and CDR2 from the germline V gene are MGHRA and YSYEKL. Trimming removed 0 bases at V and 5 bases at J, with 8 bases between. The CDR3 runs 13 residues. This CDR3 reads CASSQEWSDEQYF. CDR3 DNA: TGCGCCAGCAGCCAAGAATGGAGCGACGAGCAGTACTTC.

V usage is TRBV5-1 and J usage is TRBJ2-6; D is uncertain. Germline V gene data show CDR1 as SGHRS and CDR2 as YFSETQ. V shed 0 bases and J shed 0 bases, with 10 bases lying between them. The CDR3 is 17 residues long. CDR3 bases: TGCGCCAGCAGCTTGGATCGGAGATACTCTGGGGCCAACGTCCTGACTTTC. This codes for CASSLDRRYSGANVLTF.

This clone was picked up one time. The chain employs TRBV28 and TRBJ2-7, with D perhaps TRBD2 (6 bases). This CDR3 is built from 17 residues. Germline V CDR1 and CDR2: MDHEN, SYDVKM. V lost 8 bases and J 5 bases, leaving 28 bases between the germline ends. CDR3 region: CASLSPLARRGPNEQYF. The DNA of the CDR3 is TGTGCCAGCCTCTCCCCCCTGGCCAGGAGGGGTCCAAACGAGCAGTACTTC.

This chain links TRBV29-1 with TRBJ2-5, with TRBD1 identical over 8 bases. The CDR3 contains 16 residues. Per the germline V gene, CDR1 is SQVTM and CDR2 is ANQGSEA. V lost 5 bases to trimming and J lost 3 bases; unmatched junction nucleotides: 14. As DNA, the CDR3 is TGCAGCGTTTATGAACTCCGACAGGGGATAGAAGAGACCCAGTACTTC. This translates into CSVYELRQGIEETQYF.

The rearrangement uses TRBV10-3 and TRBJ1-2; D remains unclear. Germline V gene data show CDR1 as ENHRY and CDR2 as SYGVKD. This CDR3 has 14 residues. V was pared by 6 bases and J by 8 bases, with 19 bases between. CDR3 region: CAIRTLDGEFGYTF. CDR3 nucleotide sequence: TGTGCCATCAGGACCCTGGACGGGGAGTTCGGCTACACCTTC.

The chain has TRBV5-1 and TRBJ2-7; 8 bases fit TRBD1. The V segment lost 4 bases and the J segment 3 bases; nucleotides outside the gene matches: 9. Germline lookup yields CDR1 SGHRS and CDR2 YFSETQ. The CDR3 extends over 15 amino acids. DNA for the CDR3: TGCGCCAGCAGCGGTGGACAGGGTCTCTTCTACGAGCAGTACTTC. Protein product: CASSGGQGLFYEQYF.

This rearrangement joins TRBV4-2 to TRBJ1-2; D gene ambiguous. Germline assignment: CDR1 LGHNA and CDR2 YNFKEQ. The CDR3 length is 15 residues. Trimming removed 0 bases from V and 8 bases from J, with 16 bases in between. This chain's CDR3 is CASSQESEAIGGYTF. As DNA, the CDR3 is TGTGCCAGCAGCCAAGAGTCAGAGGCAATCGGGGGCTACACCTTC.

This chain links TRBV29-1 with TRBJ2-3; 8 positions agree with TRBD2. The CDR3 consists of 14 residues. CDR1 is SQVTM, CDR2 ANQGSEA, per germline. V trimming: 4 bases; J trimming: 3 bases; junction bases outside the gene matches: 6. CDR3 DNA: TGCAGCGTTGGGCGGGAGGTCGGTACAGATACGCAGTATTTT. Protein sequence: CSVGREVGTDTQYF.

With regard to this clone: The sample carries other DNA sequences with the same CDR3. This chain uses TRBV27 with TRBJ2-7, with TRBD2 matching 14 bases. Germline V gene data show CDR1 as MNHEY and CDR2 as SMNVEV (reference sequence). The CDR3 totals 18 residues. V dropped 4 bases and J dropped 1; count of bases not matched to a gene: 9. In nucleotides, the CDR3 is TGTGCCAGCAGTTCACCCGGGACTAGCGGGAGTCTGTCCTACGAGCAGTACTTC. Translation: CASSSPGTSGSLSYEQYF.

The rearrangement uses TRBV5-1 and TRBJ1-6, with no clear D. Trimming took 4 bases from V and 9 from J, leaving 11 bases between them. CDR1 and CDR2 (germline): SGHRS, YFSETQ. The CDR3 is made up of 13 amino acids. CDR3 coding DNA: TGCGCCAGCAGCCCCTTAGCCGGTTCACCCCTCCACTTT. This sequence encodes CASSPLAGSPLHF.

The chain has TRBV20-1 and TRBJ1-1; weak D call: TRBD1 (6 bases). The germline gives CDR1 DFQATT, CDR2 SNEGSKA (reference sequence). The ends were cut back, 3 bases at V and 3 bases at J, with 17 bases in the middle. The CDR3 length is 15 residues. The CDR3 protein is CSASLGAGRDTEAFF. The DNA for the CDR3 is TGCAGTGCTAGTCTGGGGGCTGGTAGGGACACTGAAGCTTTCTTT.

The rearrangement links TRBV6-6 to TRBJ2-1; TRBD2 aligns across 9 bases. The CDR3 has 14 residues. J gave up 6 bases and V 6 bases, and 6 bases lay outside the gene matches. The germline CDR1 and CDR2 sequences are MNHNY and SVGAGI (reference sequence). This chain's CDR3 is CASRGRGGRNEQFF. Here the CDR3 DNA reads TGTGCCAGCAGGGGGCGGGGGGGCCGCAATGAGCAGTTCTTC.